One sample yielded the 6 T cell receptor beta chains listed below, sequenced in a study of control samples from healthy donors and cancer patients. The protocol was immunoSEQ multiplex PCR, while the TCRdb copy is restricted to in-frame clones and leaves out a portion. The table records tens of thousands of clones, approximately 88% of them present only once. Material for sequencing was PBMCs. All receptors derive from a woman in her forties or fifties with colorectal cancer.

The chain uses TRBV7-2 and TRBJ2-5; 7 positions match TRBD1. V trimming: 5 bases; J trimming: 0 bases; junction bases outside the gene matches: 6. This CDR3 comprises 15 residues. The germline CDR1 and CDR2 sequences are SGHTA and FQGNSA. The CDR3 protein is CASSVVGQYQETQYF. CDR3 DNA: TGTGCCAGCAGCGTAGTGGGACAGTACCAAGAGACCCAGTACTTC.

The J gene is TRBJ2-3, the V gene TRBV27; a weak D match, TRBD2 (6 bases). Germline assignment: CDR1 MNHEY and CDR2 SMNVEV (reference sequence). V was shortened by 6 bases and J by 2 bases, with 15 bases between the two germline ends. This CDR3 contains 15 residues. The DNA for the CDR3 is TGTGCCAGCAGACGGGGTAGCGGATTCACAGATACGCAGTATTTT. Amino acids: CASRRGSGFTDTQYF.

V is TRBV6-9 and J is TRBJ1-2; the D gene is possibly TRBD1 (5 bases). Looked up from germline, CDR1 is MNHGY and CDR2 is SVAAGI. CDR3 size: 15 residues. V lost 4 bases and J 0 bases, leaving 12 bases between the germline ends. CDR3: CASSWGYPTNYGYTF. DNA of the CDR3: TGTGCCAGCAGTTGGGGGTATCCTACTAACTATGGCTACACCTTC.

The CDR3 loop is CASSQDFPHGNTIYF. In nucleotides, the CDR3 is TGTGCCAGCAGTCAGGACTTCCCGCACGGAAACACCATATATTTT. V usage is TRBV28 and J usage is TRBJ1-3, with D uncertain. V was pared by 5 bases and J by 4 bases, with 15 bases between. The CDR3 loop spans 15 amino acids. Per germline, CDR1 MDHEN and CDR2 SYDVKM.

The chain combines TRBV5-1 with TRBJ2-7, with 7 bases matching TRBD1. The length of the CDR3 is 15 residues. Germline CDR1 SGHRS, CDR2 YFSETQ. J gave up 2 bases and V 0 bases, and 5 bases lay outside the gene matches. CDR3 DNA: TGCGCCAGCAGCTTGGAACAGGGGCCCCCCTACGAGCAGTACGTC. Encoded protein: CASSLEQGPPYEQYV.

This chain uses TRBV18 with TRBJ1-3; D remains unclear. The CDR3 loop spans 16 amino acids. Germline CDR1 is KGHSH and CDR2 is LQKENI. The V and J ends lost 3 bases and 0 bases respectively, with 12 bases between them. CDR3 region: CASSPSVLASGNTIYF. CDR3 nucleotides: TGTGCCAGCTCACCCAGCGTCTTAGCCTCTGGAAACACCATATATTTT.